This T cell receptor beta chain was captured by sequencing in a study of CD4 T cells in relation to SARS-CoV-2 and coronaviruses. Study at large: After around 10 days of antigen culture, PBMC TCR beta CDR3s were sequenced. Convalescent patients had median age around 42 years, range roughly 21 to 75.

Clones were sequenced by immunoSEQ multiplex PCR, and TCRdb holds only the in-frame ones, with some missing. The sample records over 35,000 clones, 60% to 80% being singletons. CDR3 size: 15 residues. Germline V lookup: CDR1 MNHEY, CDR2 SMNVEV (reference sequence). Trimming stripped 2 bases from V and 4 bases from J, with 12 bases between. This clone was detected a few times. Its antigen is not known. The specimen sequenced was memory CD4+ T cells from PBMCs, cultured in vitro. This sequence originates from an adult with COVID-19. J is TRBJ2-1 and V is TRBV27; D not resolved. CDR3 region: CASSLGGNPYNEQFF. The DNA of the CDR3 is TGTGCCAGCAGTTTAGGTGGGAACCCATACAATGAGCAGTTCTTC.